The 22 T cell receptor beta chains listed next were all sequenced from one sample in a study of blood T cells in healthy people across ages (dated by TCRdb to 2014 to 2015). Library construction relied on 5' RACE. TCRdb names Illumina HiSeq 2500 as the instrument used. A second PCR of roughly 6 to 12 cycles was run with a J-beta primer mix and a sample-barcoded 5' primer. The public reads were quality trimmed at Q25 with fastp and then assembled into clones with MiXCR by TCRdb, keeping productive beta chains. Rows are unified per CDR3 protein, each entry keeping the most common DNA and genes. The sample contains some 1.4 million distinct CDR3 sequences, approximately 42% of them found a single time. The ten most abundant clones make up 7% to 9% of the sample. What was sequenced was blood. Source of these receptors: a woman aged 18-29 years in good health.

This chain joins TRBV7-2 and TRBJ1-4; 7 nucleotides match TRBD1. The CDR3 is 15 residues long. Germline V gives CDR1 SGHTA, CDR2 FQGNSA. With V trimmed by 5 bases and J by 8 bases, 11 bases remained unmatched. CDR3: CASSTRQGIGEKLFF. The DNA of the CDR3 is TGTGCCAGCAGCACCCGACAGGGTATTGGCGAAAAACTGTTTTTT.

The V gene is TRBV4-1, the J gene TRBJ2-3; tentatively, D is TRBD2 (6 bases). Trimming stripped 1 base from V and 1 base from J, with 9 bases between. Germline V gene lookup returns CDR1 MGHRA and CDR2 YSYEKL. This CDR3 region has 15 residues. The CDR3 loop reads CASSQGWGGTDTQYF. DNA for the CDR3: TGCGCCAGCAGCCAAGGATGGGGGGGCACAGATACGCAGTATTTT.

This sequence joins TRBV20-1 and TRBJ1-1; perhaps TRBD1 as D (5 bases). This CDR3 has 15 residues. Per germline, CDR1 DFQATT and CDR2 SNEGSKA (reference sequence). The V end was cut by 3 bases, the J end by 3 bases, with 17 bases between. The chain's CDR3 is CSASVGPGYDTEAFF. CDR3 coding DNA: TGCAGTGCTAGTGTCGGGCCAGGGTATGACACTGAAGCTTTCTTT.

The chain joins TRBV5-6 to TRBJ1-2, with D hard to call. Trimming removed 4 bases at V and 0 bases at J, with 13 bases between. This CDR3 has 15 amino acids. The V gene's germline CDR1 is SGHDT and CDR2 YYEEEE. The CDR3 nucleotides read TGTGCCAGCAGCCACCCGGCGGCTCCTAACTATGGCTACACCTTC. Amino acids: CASSHPAAPNYGYTF.

The V gene is TRBV6-1, the J gene TRBJ2-1, with unresolved D. With 3 bases removed from V and 10 bases from J, the gap between germline ends came to 13 bases. The CDR3 is made up of 13 amino acids. Germline lookup yields CDR1 MNHNS and CDR2 SASEGT. CDR3 sequence: CASSDIDGLEQFF. Written as DNA, the CDR3 is TGTGCCAGCAGTGATATTGATGGCCTCGAGCAGTTCTTC.

This chain links TRBV24-1 with TRBJ2-3; TRBD2 matches at 8 bases. Germline values: CDR1 KGHDR, CDR2 SFDVKD. The CDR3 contains 15 residues. Trimming cost V 4 bases and J 4 bases; bases outside gene matches: 6. The CDR3 DNA reads as TGTGCCACCAGTGACCCGGGACTAGAGGCAGATACGCAGTATTTT. It specifies CATSDPGLEADTQYF.

The V call is TRBV7-2, the J call TRBJ2-3; 9 bases align to TRBD2. V trimming: 2 bases; J trimming: 2 bases; junction bases outside the gene matches: 8. Germline loops: CDR1 SGHTA, CDR2 FQGNSA. The length of the CDR3 is 17 residues. The CDR3 DNA follows: TGTGCCAGCAGCTTAAACGGAGCGGGAGGCTTCACAGATACGCAGTATTTT. The encoded protein is CASSLNGAGGFTDTQYF.

This clonotype has only a few counts. This sequence joins TRBV6-6 and TRBJ1-2, with unresolved D. Germline V lookup: CDR1 MNHNY, CDR2 SVGAGI (reference sequence). The CDR3 spans 14 residues. V was trimmed by 0 bases and J by 5 bases, leaving 10 bases between them. CDR3 DNA sequence: TGTGCCAGCAGTTACTCGGACGTTAGTTATGGCTACACCTTC. Protein: CASSYSDVSYGYTF.

The V call is TRBV7-6, the J call TRBJ2-1; 7 positions match TRBD1. With V trimmed by 0 bases and J by 6 bases, 11 bases remained unmatched. The CDR3 contains 17 residues. CDR1 is SGHVS and CDR2 is FNYEAQ in the germline V gene. The chain's CDR3 is CASSLAPKTGPTNEQFF. The CDR3 DNA follows: TGTGCCAGCAGCTTAGCTCCAAAGACAGGGCCCACCAATGAGCAGTTCTTC.

V is TRBV12-3 or TRBV12-4 and J is TRBJ1-2, with 7 bases fitting TRBD1. This CDR3 contains 15 residues. J was trimmed by 1 base and V by 7 bases; bases with no gene match: 9. The CDR3 sequence: CASTPTYRGNYGYTF. The CDR3 DNA reads TGTGCCAGCACCCCGACTTACAGGGGTAACTATGGCTACACCTTC.

The chain couples TRBV25-1 to TRBJ2-7; the match to TRBD2 covers 11 bases. The CDR3 contains 16 residues. Germline trimming cut 5 bases from V and 3 bases from J; bases unmatched to any gene: 9. Germline values: CDR1 MGHDK, CDR2 SYGVNS. CDR3 sequence (DNA): TGTGCCAGCAGTTTCGCCGGGACTAGCGGATACTACGAGCAGTACTTC. Translated: CASSFAGTSGYYEQYF.

This clonotype was observed a handful of times. This chain joins TRBV10-3 and TRBJ2-5; possible D gene TRBD1, 6 bases. The V end was cut by 2 bases, the J end by 5 bases, with 12 bases between. This CDR3 is 14 amino acids long. Germline V lookup: CDR1 ENHRY, CDR2 SYGVKD. CDR3 in amino acids: CAISEATGSETQYF. The CDR3 DNA is TGTGCCATCAGTGAGGCAACAGGGTCCGAGACCCAGTACTTC.

This clonotype was counted only a few times. J is TRBJ2-1 and V is TRBV24-1; D is unresolved. Germline V gene sequence: CDR1 KGHDR, CDR2 SFDVKD. Trimming took 5 bases from V and 12 from J, leaving 19 bases between them. The CDR3 has 14 residues. DNA of the CDR3: TGTGCCACCAGTGGAGTCGGGCAGTCGTCTAGGCAGTTCTTC. This encodes CATSGVGQSSRQFF.

On this clonotype: One junction end does not reproduce the germline sequence, and a read error may be involved. J is TRBJ2-7 and V is TRBV28; tentative D call: TRBD2 (6 bases). The CDR3 sequence is 15 residues long. CDR1 and CDR2 (germline): MDHEN, SYDVKM. Written as DNA, the CDR3 is TGTACCAGCAGCGTGGGGGGACCAAGACCTACAGAGCAGTACTTC. It is translated as CTSSVGGPRPTEQYF. Drawing the rest from reference TRBV28 and TRBJ2-7, the complete variable domain is DVKVTQSSRYLVKRTGEKVFLECVQDMDHENMFWYRQDPGLGLRLIYFSYDVKMKEKGDIPEGYSVSREKKERFSLILESASTNQTSMYLCTSSVGGPRPTEQYFGPGTRLTVT.

This rearrangement joins TRBV29-1 to TRBJ2-2, with 12 bases matching TRBD2. This CDR3 comprises 14 residues. With 3 bases clipped from V and 6 bases from J, the junction kept 2 bases outside the gene matches. Germline V CDR1 and CDR2: SQVTM, ANQGSEA. The CDR3 DNA reads as TGCAGCGTTGATCTAGCGGGGGGGCCCGGGGAGCTGTTTTTT. Translated: CSVDLAGGPGELFF.

The J gene is TRBJ1-2, the V gene TRBV3-1; D ambiguous. The CDR3 runs 18 residues. Trimming took off 0 bases at V and 4 bases at J, with 21 bases between the two ends. Germline CDR1 reads LGHDT; CDR2 reads YNNKEL (reference sequence). The CDR3 region is CASSQESRARVGGYGYTF. The CDR3 bases are TGTGCCAGCAGCCAAGAATCCCGGGCCAGAGTCGGCGGCTATGGCTACACCTTC.

The rearrangement joins TRBV4-1 to TRBJ1-2; tentatively, D is TRBD1 (5 bases). This CDR3 has 15 amino acids. CDR1 is MGHRA, CDR2 YSYEKL, per germline. V lost 2 bases and J 3 bases, leaving 13 bases between the germline ends. DNA for the CDR3: TGCGCCAGCAGCCAACCAGACAGCTTTGACTATGGCTACACCTTC. This encodes CASSQPDSFDYGYTF.

This clonotype has just a few counts. The chain recombines TRBV7-9 with TRBJ1-1; a possible D gene is TRBD1 (6 bases). The V end lost 3 bases, the J end lost 0 bases, and 14 bases lay between the germline ends. The germline V gene has CDR1 SEHNR and CDR2 FQNEAQ (reference sequence). CDR3 length: 16 residues. The CDR3: CASSFAPGVMNTEAFF. The CDR3 DNA is TGTGCCAGCAGCTTTGCCCCAGGGGTCATGAACACTGAAGCTTTCTTT.

This clonotype was counted once. The chain links TRBV12-3 or TRBV12-4 to TRBJ1-1, with no clear D. Trimming stripped 10 bases from V and 1 base from J, with 10 bases between. This CDR3 spans 12 amino acids. In nucleotides, the CDR3 is TGTGCCATCTTAAAAGGGAACACTGAAGCTTTCTTT. It is translated as CAILKGNTEAFF.

This clonotype was observed a few times. V is TRBV6-1 and J is TRBJ2-4; D remains ambiguous. Trimming shortened V by 4 bases and J by 0 bases, and 10 bases separated the two germline ends. Germline values: CDR1 MNHNS, CDR2 SASEGT. The CDR3 covers 15 residues. The CDR3 region is CASSVGSLAKNIQYF. The CDR3 nucleotides read TGTGCCAGCAGTGTTGGCAGTCTAGCCAAAAACATTCAGTACTTC.

The genes are TRBV20-1 and TRBJ2-5; D uncertain. V lost 6 bases and J 5 bases, leaving 16 bases between the germline ends. The CDR3 extends over 13 amino acids. Looked up from germline, CDR1 is DFQATT and CDR2 is SNEGSKA (reference sequence). The CDR3 bases are TGCAGTGCCCTGGACGGGCGGACGGAGACCCAGTACTTC. Translated, it gives CSALDGRTETQYF.

The J gene is TRBJ2-1, the V gene TRBV9, with D maybe TRBD2 (6 bases). The DNA end is a closer match to TRBJ2-7, so the J assignment may be wrong. The CDR3 spans 14 residues. CDR1 and CDR2 (germline): SGDLS, YYNGEE. The CDR3 bases are TGTGCCAGCAGCGTAAATCTAGCGTACAATGAGCAGTACTTC. Translating it yields CASSVNLAYNEQYF.